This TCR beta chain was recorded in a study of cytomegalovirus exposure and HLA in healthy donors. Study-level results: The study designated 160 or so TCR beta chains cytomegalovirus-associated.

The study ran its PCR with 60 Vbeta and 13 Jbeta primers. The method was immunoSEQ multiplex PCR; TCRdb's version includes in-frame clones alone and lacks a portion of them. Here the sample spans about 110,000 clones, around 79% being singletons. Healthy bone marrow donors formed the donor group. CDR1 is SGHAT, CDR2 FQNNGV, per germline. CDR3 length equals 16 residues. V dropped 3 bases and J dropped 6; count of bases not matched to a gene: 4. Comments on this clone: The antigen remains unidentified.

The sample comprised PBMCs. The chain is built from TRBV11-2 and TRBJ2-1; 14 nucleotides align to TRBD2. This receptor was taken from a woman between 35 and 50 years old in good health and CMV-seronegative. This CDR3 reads CASSFTTSGGGNEQFF. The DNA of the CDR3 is TGTGCCAGCAGCTTTACGACTAGCGGGGGGGGCAATGAGCAGTTCTTC.